One and the same sample provided the 23 T cell receptor beta chains below, sequenced in a study of cytomegalovirus exposure and HLA in healthy donors. 60 Vbeta and 13 Jbeta primers were used in PCR. This table comes from immunoSEQ multiplex PCR, and its TCRdb copy is limited to in-frame clones, with some not included. The table shows about 50,000 clones, with around three quarters occurring only once. The sequenced sample was PBMCs. The receptors stem from a man younger than 40 in good health and CMV-seropositive.

In nucleotides, the CDR3 is TGTGCCAGCAGCTTGACGGGACTAAAAGAGACCCAGTACTTC. Protein product: CASSLTGLKETQYF. The chain joins TRBV11-2 to TRBJ2-5; 7 bases map to TRBD2. Trimming cost V 3 bases and J 3 bases; bases outside gene matches: 4. The CDR3 consists of 14 residues. Germline V gives CDR1 SGHAT, CDR2 FQNNGV. Drawing the rest from reference TRBV11-2 and TRBJ2-5, the complete variable domain is EAGVAQSPRYKIIEKRQSVAFWCNPISGHATLYWYQQILGQGPKLLIQFQNNGVVDDSQLPKDRFSAERLKGVDSTLKIQPAKLEDSAVYLCASSLTGLKETQYFGPGTRLLVL.

The chain recombines TRBV9 with TRBJ2-1, with D possibly TRBD1 on 5 matching bases. CDR3 size: 15 residues. The V and J ends lost 0 bases and 5 bases respectively, with 12 bases between them. Per the germline V gene, CDR1 is SGDLS and CDR2 is YYNGEE. CDR3 sequence reads: CASSVATDNNNEQFF. In nucleotides, the CDR3 is TGTGCCAGCAGCGTAGCGACAGACAACAACAATGAGCAGTTCTTC.

This CDR3 is CASSYELRPYEQYF. The DNA for the CDR3 is TGTGCCAGCAGTTATGAGCTTCGTCCCTACGAGCAGTACTTC. The chain is built from TRBV6-5 and TRBJ2-7; D uncertain. The V end was cut by 3 bases, the J end by 2 bases, with 11 bases between. The germline V gene encodes CDR1 MNHEY and CDR2 SVGAGI. CDR3 length: 14 amino acids.

The J gene is TRBJ1-2, the V gene TRBV9, with TRBD1 matching 9 bases. Trimming cost V 3 bases and J 7 bases; bases outside gene matches: 7. The CDR3 runs to 14 residues. CDR1 SGDLS and CDR2 YYNGEE come from the germline V gene. The CDR3 coding sequence is TGTGCCAGCAGCGGGGGACAGGGTGTGAGTGGCTACACCTTC. It is translated as CASSGGQGVSGYTF. Together with reference TRBV9 and TRBJ1-2, the CDR3 gives the full variable domain: DSGVTQTPKHLITATGQRVTLRCSPRSGDLSVYWYQQSLDQGLQFLIQYYNGEERAKGNILERFSAQQFPDLHSELNLSSLELGDSALYFCASSGGQGVSGYTFGSGTRLTVV.

J is TRBJ2-3 and V is TRBV11-2, with 10 bases fitting TRBD2. The V segment lost 4 bases and the J segment 4 bases; nucleotides outside the gene matches: 8. This CDR3 contains 16 residues. In germline, CDR1 is SGHAT, CDR2 FQNNGV. The CDR3 DNA is TGTGCCAGCAGCTCCCGGGCTAGCGGGGGAGCAGATACGCAGTATTTT. Amino acids: CASSSRASGGADTQYF.

The chain combines TRBV29-1 with TRBJ2-5; TRBD1 might be the D (5 bases). The V end was cut by 0 bases, the J end by 1 base, with 15 bases between. CDR1 and CDR2 from the germline V gene are SQVTM and ANQGSEA. CDR3 size: 16 residues. The DNA for the CDR3 is TGCAGCGTTGAAGATTTTCCAGGGTCGATCCAAGAGACCCAGTACTTC. Its translation is CSVEDFPGSIQETQYF. The whole variable domain, remainder taken from reference TRBV29-1 and TRBJ2-5, is SAVISQKPSRDICQRGTSLTIQCQVDSQVTMMFWYRQQPGQSLTLIATANQGSEATYESGFVIDKFPISRPNLTFSTLTVSNMSPEDSSIYLCSVEDFPGSIQETQYFGPGTRLLVL.

CDR3 loop: CASRSPGTVGGYTF. The CDR3 nucleotides read TGTGCCAGCAGAAGTCCCGGGACAGTTGGTGGCTACACCTTC. V is TRBV21-1 and J is TRBJ1-2; the DNA was not compared with TRBD1, the D call given in the table. TRBV21-1 is a documented pseudogene. The CDR3 totals 14 residues.

The chain is built from TRBV5-5 and TRBJ1-5; D may be TRBD1 (5 bases). The CDR3 spans 15 residues. The V gene lost 4 bases and the J gene lost 7 bases, with 18 bases spanning the gap. CDR1 and CDR2 (germline): SGHKS, YYEKEE (reference sequence). CDR3: CASSPGLREGQPQHF. The CDR3 DNA reads TGTGCCAGCAGCCCGGGACTCAGGGAGGGGCAGCCCCAGCATTTT.

The chain employs TRBV10-3 and TRBJ2-7; D may be TRBD1 (6 bases). This CDR3 is 16 amino acids long. CDR1 is ENHRY and CDR2 is SYGVKD in the germline V gene. V lost 3 bases and J 3 bases, leaving 18 bases between the germline ends. CDR3 sequence reads: CAISDDQTGENYEQYF. The CDR3 DNA reads TGTGCCATCAGTGATGACCAGACAGGAGAAAACTACGAGCAGTACTTC.

The V call is TRBV7-9, the J call TRBJ1-4; TRBD1 might be the D (5 bases). Germline V CDR1 and CDR2: SEHNR, FQNEAQ (reference sequence). The CDR3 contains 15 residues. V was trimmed by 2 bases and J by 0 bases, leaving 7 bases between them. DNA of the CDR3: TGTGCCAGCAGCTTAACAGGTCCAACTAATGAAAAACTGTTTTTT. Protein sequence: CASSLTGPTNEKLFF.

The chain couples TRBV5-6 to TRBJ2-3, with TRBD1 identical over 11 bases. Germline V gives CDR1 SGHDT, CDR2 YYEEEE. Losses at the gene ends were 4 bases for V and 4 bases for J; bases not matched to a gene: 5. The CDR3 totals 15 residues. CDR3 coding DNA: TGTGCCAGCAGCCTGGACAGGGGGCGGGCAGATACGCAGTATTTT. This codes for CASSLDRGRADTQYF.

To note about this clone: At one of its ends the junction is not consistent with the germline gene, which may arise from a read error. V gene TRBV13 combines with J gene TRBJ2-5; tentative D call: TRBD1 (6 bases). The CDR3 consists of 15 residues. The germline gives CDR1 PRHDT, CDR2 FYEKMQ (reference sequence). This chain's CDR3 is CASSLGQIGGETQYF. For the CDR3, the DNA is TGTGCCAGCAGTTTAGGACAGATTGGAGGAGAGACCCAGTACTTC.

The genes are TRBV7-6 and TRBJ1-4, with 8 bases lining up with TRBD1. J gave up 10 bases and V 5 bases, and 12 bases lay outside the gene matches. Germline loops: CDR1 SGHVS, CDR2 FNYEAQ. This CDR3 spans 15 amino acids. The CDR3 sequence is CASSRGSQGAGKLFF. CDR3 nucleotide sequence: TGTGCCAGCAGCCGCGGGAGTCAGGGGGCGGGAAAACTGTTTTTT.

This clone was seen more than once but under ten times. The chain recombines TRBV14 with TRBJ2-7; 8 nucleotides agree with TRBD2. J was trimmed by 9 bases and V by 5 bases; bases with no gene match: 9. From germline, CDR1 is SGHDN and CDR2 FVKESK. The CDR3 sequence is 13 residues long. This CDR3 reads CASSLAGSVGQYF. The CDR3 coding sequence is TGTGCCAGCAGCTTAGCGGGGAGCGTAGGGCAGTACTTC.

This clone came up a few times. The rearrangement links TRBV6-6 to TRBJ2-6; D gene unclear. The CDR3 spans 14 residues. The V gene lost 5 bases and the J gene lost 0 bases, with 5 bases spanning the gap. The germline gives CDR1 MNHNY, CDR2 SVGAGI (reference sequence). CDR3 in DNA: TGTGCCAGCAGTCAGTCCTCTGGGGCCAACGTCCTGACTTTC. Translation: CASSQSSGANVLTF.

The V and J genes are TRBV13 and TRBJ2-2; 7 bases are shared with TRBD1. The germline gives CDR1 PRHDT, CDR2 FYEKMQ (reference sequence). This CDR3 comprises 15 residues. V dropped 4 bases and J dropped 0; count of bases not matched to a gene: 2. The CDR3 DNA sequence: TGTGCCAGCAGCTCCGGGACAGCGAACACCGGGGAGCTGTTTTTT. It encodes CASSSGTANTGELFF.

The chain carries TRBV2 and TRBJ1-2, with 7 bases that match TRBD1. V lost 4 bases, J lost 6 bases, and 8 bases stayed unmatched. Looked up from germline, CDR1 is SNHLY and CDR2 is FYNNEI. This CDR3 has 14 residues. The CDR3 is CASSGTGYLDGYTF. CDR3 DNA: TGTGCCAGCAGTGGGACAGGTTATCTAGATGGCTACACCTTC.

The rearrangement links TRBV7-9 to TRBJ1-1, with D perhaps matching TRBD1 (6 bases). The CDR3 has 12 amino acids. The V gene lost 1 base and the J gene lost 10 bases, with 10 bases spanning the gap. Germline V gene lookup returns CDR1 SEHNR and CDR2 FQNEAQ (reference sequence). CDR3 residues: CASSLVDSRAFF. DNA of the CDR3: TGTGCCAGCAGCTTAGTGGACAGCCGAGCTTTCTTT. Supplemented by reference TRBV7-9 and TRBJ1-1, the full variable domain reads DTGVSQNPRHKITKRGQNVTFRCDPISEHNRLYWYRQTLGQGPEFLTYFQNEAQLEKSRLLSDRFSAERPKGSFSTLEIQRTEQGDSAMYLCASSLVDSRAFFGQGTRLTVV.

The sample holds one count of this clone. J is TRBJ1-6 and V is TRBV28; D might be TRBD1 (6 bases). CDR1 and CDR2 (germline): MDHEN, SYDVKM. This CDR3 has 12 amino acids. V lost 7 bases and J 10 bases, leaving 11 bases between the germline ends. This CDR3 is CASTQGTSPLHF. In DNA form, the CDR3 reads TGTGCCAGCACCCAGGGGACCTCACCCCTCCACTTT.

The chain links TRBV19 to TRBJ1-1, with 8 bases that match TRBD1. The CDR3 runs 15 residues. Trimming took 5 bases from V and 1 from J; bases not matched to a gene: 6. CDR1 is LNHDA and CDR2 is SQIVND in the germline V gene (reference sequence). CDR3 sequence (DNA): TGTGCCAGTAGTCCTCCCGACAGGGGGAACACTGAAGCTTTCTTT. Translating it yields CASSPPDRGNTEAFF.

This clone was counted between two and nine times. The V call is TRBV10-2, the J call TRBJ2-7; 7 bases agree with TRBD1. In germline, CDR1 is WSHSY, CDR2 SAAADI. The CDR3 has 14 residues. The J segment lost 3 bases and the V segment lost 6 bases, leaving 8 bases of the junction unmatched. Here the CDR3 reads CASRPRTGNYEQYF. CDR3 bases: TGCGCCAGCAGACCCAGGACAGGCAACTACGAGCAGTACTTC.

The chain employs TRBV6-5 and TRBJ2-2, with 7 bases fitting TRBD1. Losses at the gene ends were 8 bases for V and 0 bases for J; bases not matched to a gene: 3. CDR1 MNHEY and CDR2 SVGAGI come from the germline V gene. CDR3 length equals 14 residues. The CDR3 bases are TGTGCCAGCCGACAGGGAGCGAACACCGGGGAGCTGTTTTTT. The encoded protein is CASRQGANTGELFF.

The chain links TRBV14 to TRBJ2-3, with 9 positions matching TRBD2. This CDR3 has 15 amino acids. Germline V lookup: CDR1 SGHDN, CDR2 FVKESK. V was clipped by 1 base and J by 7 bases; unmatched bases: 6. The CDR3 is CASSQGGGAIYTQYF. The CDR3 region has the DNA TGTGCCAGCAGCCAAGGCGGGGGGGCCATATATACGCAGTATTTT.